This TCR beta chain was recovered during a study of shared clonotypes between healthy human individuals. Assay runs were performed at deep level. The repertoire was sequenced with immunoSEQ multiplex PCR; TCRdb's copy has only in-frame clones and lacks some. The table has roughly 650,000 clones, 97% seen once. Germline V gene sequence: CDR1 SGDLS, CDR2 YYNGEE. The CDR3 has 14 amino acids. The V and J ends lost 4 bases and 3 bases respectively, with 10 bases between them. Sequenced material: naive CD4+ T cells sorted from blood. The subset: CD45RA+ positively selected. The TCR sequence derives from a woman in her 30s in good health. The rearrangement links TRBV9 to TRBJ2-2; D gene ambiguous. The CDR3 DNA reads TGTGCCAGCAGCCTCCGCGGCGACACCGGGGAGCTGTTTTTT. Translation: CASSLRGDTGELFF.